This entry lists 14 T cell receptor beta chains sequenced from one sample in a study of T-cell memory formation after mild COVID-19. TCRdb used MiXCR to reprocess the 5' RACE reads, holding one entry per CDR3 protein. The repertoire holds around 250,000 distinct CDR3 sequences, with approximately 9% as singletons. The material sequenced was PBMCs or a T cell subset sorted from them (not recorded which). The receptors were sampled from a man aged 18 to 29 who had mild COVID-19 (a few samples of this study predate the infection). Cell type and time point are not known.

The J gene is TRBJ2-4, the V gene TRBV12-3 or TRBV12-4, with D perhaps assigned TRBD1 or TRBD2 (5 bases each). The CDR3 runs to 17 residues. The V gene lost 5 bases and the J gene lost 0 bases, with 17 bases spanning the gap. In DNA, the CDR3 is TGTGCCAGCAGTCCCCGACCGGGGCCCTTAGCCAAAAACATTCAGTACTTC. Its translation: CASSPRPGPLAKNIQYF.

The table lists this clonotype with a few counts. The genes are TRBV7-9 and TRBJ2-7; D may correspond to TRBD1 or TRBD2 (5 bases each). The CDR3 contains 13 residues. V was pared by 2 bases and J by 2 bases, with 7 bases between. In germline, CDR1 is SEHNR, CDR2 FQNEAQ (reference sequence). The CDR3, as DNA: TGTGCCAGCAGCTTACCGGGACCCTACGAGCAGTACTTC. This sequence encodes CASSLPGPYEQYF.

The J gene is TRBJ1-1, the V gene TRBV7-9, with 7 nucleotides matching TRBD1. Germline V gene sequence: CDR1 SEHNR, CDR2 FQNEAQ (reference sequence). V shed 5 bases and J 5 bases; nucleotides not matched to a gene: 11. The CDR3 is made up of 15 amino acids. This CDR3 reads CASSRDRVELTEAFF. DNA for the CDR3: TGTGCCAGCAGCCGTGACAGGGTTGAATTAACTGAAGCTTTCTTT.

The table lists this clonotype with many counts. J is TRBJ1-4 and V is TRBV7-2; perhaps TRBD1 as D (5 bases). This CDR3 spans 15 amino acids. Germline lookup yields CDR1 SGHTA and CDR2 FQGNSA. The ends were cut back, 5 bases at V and 7 bases at J, with 17 bases in the middle. CDR3 bases: TGTGCCAGCAGCCCCAGACCAACCCAGGGTGAAAAACTGTTTTTT. It yields the protein CASSPRPTQGEKLFF.

This chain links TRBV6-5 with TRBJ1-2; the D gene is possibly TRBD1 (5 bases). The CDR3 is 14 amino acids. In germline, CDR1 is MNHEY, CDR2 SVGAGI. The V gene lost 6 bases and the J gene lost 2 bases, with 13 bases spanning the gap. The CDR3 DNA reads as TGTGCCAGCAGGAAGACGGGGCCCAACTATGGCTACACCTTC. Protein: CASRKTGPNYGYTF.

This clonotype showed up many times. V usage is TRBV20-1 and J usage is TRBJ2-7, with TRBD2 as a possible D gene (6 bases). The CDR3 contains 12 residues. V was cut by 0 bases and J by 7 bases, with 10 bases left in between. The germline CDR1 and CDR2 sequences are DFQATT and SNEGSKA (reference sequence). The CDR3 loop reads CSARDGSAEQYF. The CDR3 bases are TGCAGTGCTAGAGACGGGAGCGCAGAGCAGTACTTC.

This clonotype was seen more than once but under ten times. The rearrangement links TRBV20-1 to TRBJ2-7; D might be TRBD2 (5 bases). Germline V lookup: CDR1 DFQATT, CDR2 SNEGSKA (reference sequence). The length of the CDR3 is 14 residues. Deletions cut 0 bases from V and 0 bases from J, with 9 bases between. CDR3 in amino acids: CSARDYGDSYEQYF. In DNA, the CDR3 is TGCAGTGCTAGAGATTACGGGGACTCCTACGAGCAGTACTTC.

The table lists this clonotype with many counts. The chain recombines TRBV24-1 with TRBJ1-5, with D maybe TRBD1 (5 bases). Germline CDR1 KGHDR, CDR2 SFDVKD. With 2 bases removed from V and 9 bases from J, the gap between germline ends came to 10 bases. The CDR3 spans 13 residues. Here the CDR3 reads CATSDYGGRPQHF. CDR3 nucleotide sequence: TGTGCCACCAGTGATTACGGGGGTAGGCCCCAGCATTTT.

This clonotype has just a few counts. The chain carries TRBV20-1 and TRBJ1-2, with a possible D match to TRBD1 (5 bases). With 5 bases removed from V and 8 bases from J, the gap between germline ends came to 12 bases. The CDR3 is made up of 11 amino acids. Germline CDR1 reads DFQATT; CDR2 reads SNEGSKA (reference sequence). The CDR3 coding sequence is TGCAGTGCTGGCGGGACGCTCGGCTACACCTTC. Translation gives CSAGGTLGYTF.

This clonotype has a handful of counts. The CDR3 loop reads CATSRNFRTDSNQPQHF. CDR3 in DNA: TGTGCCACCAGCAGAAATTTTCGGACAGATAGCAATCAGCCCCAGCATTTT. The chain links TRBV15 to TRBJ1-5; tentatively, D is TRBD1 (6 bases). The V gene's germline CDR1 is LNHNV and CDR2 YYDKDF (reference sequence). This CDR3 spans 17 amino acids. V was pared by 2 bases and J by 0 bases, with 14 bases between. The variable domain in full, completed from reference TRBV15 and TRBJ1-5, reads DAMVIQNPRYQVTQFGKPVTLSCSQTLNHNVMYWYQQKSSQAPKLLFHYYDKDFNNEADTPDNFQSRRPNTSFCFLDIRSPGLGDTAMYLCATSRNFRTDSNQPQHFGDGTRLSIL.

At least ten counts were recorded for this clonotype. The V gene is TRBV12-3 or TRBV12-4, the J gene TRBJ1-1; unclear D gene. Trimming stripped 0 bases from V and 1 base from J, with 3 bases between. The CDR3 runs 13 residues. The CDR3 bases are TGTGCCAGCAGTTTAGCTAAGAACACTGAAGCTTTCTTT. Encoded protein: CASSLAKNTEAFF.

V usage is TRBV5-1 and J usage is TRBJ2-5, with a tentative D call TRBD2 (6 bases). Germline V gene lookup returns CDR1 SGHRS and CDR2 YFSETQ. The CDR3 runs to 14 residues. V gave up 0 bases and J gave up 5 bases, with 11 bases separating them. As DNA, the CDR3 is TGCGCCAGCAGCTTGGGGGGGGATCTGGAGACCCAGTACTTC. As protein: CASSLGGDLETQYF.

This chain uses TRBV6-6 with TRBJ2-1; possible D gene TRBD1, 7 bases. CDR1 is MNHNY and CDR2 is SVGAGI in the germline V gene (reference sequence). Trimming removed 0 bases at V and 7 bases at J, with 16 bases between. The CDR3 spans 16 residues. CDR3: CASSYSNRGAGNEQFF. In DNA form, the CDR3 reads TGTGCCAGCAGTTACTCGAACAGGGGCGCGGGGAATGAGCAGTTCTTC.

This clonotype came up a few times. V and J are TRBV4-3 and TRBJ1-1; D remains unclear. CDR3 size: 14 residues. V dropped 0 bases and J dropped 6 bases, with 11 bases sitting between them. CDR1 is LGHNA and CDR2 is YSLEER in the germline V gene. The CDR3 DNA is TGCGCCAGCAGCCAAGATCTCGGGAGGGCTGAAGCTTTCTTT. It is translated as CASSQDLGRAEAFF.